Presented here are 13 T cell receptor beta chains from one specimen sequenced in a study of OX40 agonist ivuxolimab in advanced cancers. Profiled with immunoSEQ multiplex PCR; TCRdb holds only in-frame clones, not every one. This sample carries 48,000 or so clones, around 90% of them seen once, and the ten largest clones take roughly 48%. The sequencing here drew on CD4+ or CD8+ T cells sorted from blood, taken in a trial of the OX40 agonist ivuxolimab. The source of these receptors is an adult with an advanced solid tumor such as melanoma, head and neck, liver or kidney cancer.

The V and J genes are TRBV7-9 and TRBJ2-3; D is unclear. Trimming left V 5 bases short and J 3 bases short, with 9 bases between. Germline CDR1 reads SEHNR; CDR2 reads FQNEAQ (reference sequence). CDR3 size: 13 residues. The CDR3 sequence is CASSPMGTDTQYF. CDR3 in DNA: TGTGCCAGCAGCCCCATGGGTACAGATACGCAGTATTTT.

The chain is built from TRBV19 and TRBJ2-1; no clear D. In germline, CDR1 is LNHDA, CDR2 SQIVND (reference sequence). The V gene lost 5 bases and the J gene lost 6 bases, with 5 bases spanning the gap. This CDR3 is 11 amino acids long. The CDR3 nucleotides are TGTGCCAGTAGTTGGCTCAATGAGCAGTTCTTC. Its protein is CASSWLNEQFF.

This sequence joins TRBV19 and TRBJ2-3; a possible D gene is TRBD2 (6 bases). This CDR3 has 14 residues. Germline V gene sequence: CDR1 LNHDA, CDR2 SQIVND (reference sequence). Trimming took 4 bases from V and 4 from J, leaving 12 bases between them. The DNA of the CDR3 is TGTGCCAGTAGTAGTGGGGGGTACGCAGATACGCAGTATTTT. Amino acids: CASSSGGYADTQYF.

The CDR3 region has the DNA TGTGCCAGCAGCCCACGTGAGATCCGCTACGAGCAGTACTTC. This gives the protein CASSPREIRYEQYF. This rearrangement joins TRBV9 to TRBJ2-7; D is uncertain. V was clipped by 4 bases and J by 3 bases, with 14 bases between them. Looked up from germline, CDR1 is SGDLS and CDR2 is YYNGEE. This CDR3 comprises 14 residues.

This rearrangement joins TRBV15 to TRBJ2-1; D unclear. The V gene lost 2 bases and the J gene lost 4 bases, with 3 bases spanning the gap. The CDR3 has 12 residues. Germline assignment: CDR1 LNHNV and CDR2 YYDKDF (reference sequence). The CDR3 region is CATSRTYNEQFF. The CDR3 DNA follows: TGTGCCACCAGCAGAACATACAATGAGCAGTTCTTC.

The chain recombines TRBV27 with TRBJ2-7; 7 bases fit TRBD2. Trimming took 2 bases from V and 0 from J; bases not matched to a gene: 4. From germline, CDR1 is MNHEY and CDR2 SMNVEV (reference sequence). This CDR3 comprises 15 residues. CDR3 coding DNA: TGTGCCAGCAGTTTACTAGCGGTGAGCTCCTACGAGCAGTACTTC. Amino acids: CASSLLAVSSYEQYF.

This chain connects TRBV7-9 to TRBJ2-3; D could derive from TRBD1 or TRBD2 (5 bases each). V was cut by 1 base and J by 5 bases, with 16 bases left in between. Germline CDR1 is SEHNR and CDR2 is FQNEAQ (reference sequence). This CDR3 comprises 16 residues. This CDR3 reads CASSLERRQGVDTQYF. Here the CDR3 DNA reads TGTGCCAGCAGCTTAGAAAGGAGGCAGGGAGTAGATACGCAGTATTTT. Drawing the rest from reference TRBV7-9 and TRBJ2-3, the complete variable domain is DTGVSQNPRHKITKRGQNVTFRCDPISEHNRLYWYRQTLGQGPEFLTYFQNEAQLEKSRLLSDRFSAERPKGSFSTLEIQRTEQGDSAMYLCASSLERRQGVDTQYFGPGTRLTVL.

This sequence joins TRBV27 and TRBJ2-5, with TRBD1 matching over 9 bases. The V segment lost 3 bases and the J segment 5 bases; nucleotides outside the gene matches: 13. Germline V gene sequence: CDR1 MNHEY, CDR2 SMNVEV (reference sequence). The CDR3 is 17 residues long. The CDR3 loop reads CASSLGSQGAGMETQYF. The CDR3, as DNA: TGTGCCAGCAGTTTGGGTTCACAGGGGGCCGGGATGGAGACCCAGTACTTC.

The V gene is TRBV28, the J gene TRBJ2-7; tentative D call: TRBD2 (7 bases). CDR1 is MDHEN, CDR2 SYDVKM, per germline. The V and J ends lost 4 bases and 3 bases respectively, with 10 bases between them. The CDR3 spans 13 residues. The CDR3 nucleotides are TGTGCCAGCAGTTCAGGGGAGGGCTACGAGCAGTACTTC. Its translation: CASSSGEGYEQYF.

This clone was seen only once. The chain joins TRBV6-4 to TRBJ2-2; no clear D. V was trimmed by 4 bases and J by 3 bases, leaving 9 bases between them. The CDR3 length is 14 residues. The germline V gene encodes CDR1 MRHNA and CDR2 SNTAGT. CDR3 protein: CASSGTAYTGELFF. CDR3 coding DNA: TGTGCCAGCAGTGGGACGGCATACACCGGGGAGCTGTTTTTT.

This rearrangement joins TRBV6-5 to TRBJ1-1; D is perhaps TRBD1 (6 bases). Looked up from germline, CDR1 is MNHEY and CDR2 is SVGAGI. This CDR3 spans 15 amino acids. Trimming removed 6 bases from V and 0 bases from J, with 14 bases in between. For the CDR3, the DNA is TGTGCCAGCAGATACGGGCAGGGGATGAACACTGAAGCTTTCTTT. Protein: CASRYGQGMNTEAFF.

The genes are TRBV7-2 and TRBJ2-1; D may be TRBD1 or TRBD2 (5 bases each). Germline V gene lookup returns CDR1 SGHTA and CDR2 FQGNSA. The V gene lost 2 bases and the J gene lost 0 bases, with 11 bases spanning the gap. This CDR3 has 16 residues. This chain's CDR3 is CASSLRGPSSYNEQFF. CDR3 in DNA: TGTGCCAGCAGCTTAAGGGGACCGAGCTCCTACAATGAGCAGTTCTTC.

The chain couples TRBV27 to TRBJ1-2; 8 bases line up with TRBD1. The V gene end was trimmed by 6 bases and the J gene end by 0 bases; junction bases not matched to a gene: 3. The CDR3 consists of 14 residues. The V gene's germline CDR1 is MNHEY and CDR2 SMNVEV (reference sequence). The CDR3 sequence: CASRDRATNYGYTF. CDR3 DNA sequence: TGTGCCAGCAGGGACAGGGCCACTAACTATGGCTACACCTTC.